Below, one T cell receptor beta chain is given with its context. High-throughput TCR beta sequencing covered peripheral CD8+ and CD4+ T cells. The multiple sclerosis controls were treatment-naive patients affected by stable or active relapsing-remitting disease. TEMRA cells were FACS-enriched and CD8+ and CD4+ T cells negatively isolated. This sample was included in a study of CD8 T cells in Susac syndrome. CDR1 and CDR2 (germline): MNHEY, SVGAGI. The CDR3 has 13 residues. V trimming: 7 bases; J trimming: 6 bases; junction bases outside the gene matches: 6. Random hexamers were used to reverse transcribe the RNA input (about 0.45 to 1 ug). Amplification of the TCR beta CDR3 was carried out by immunoSEQ multiplex PCR, which spanned a total of 54 Vbeta and 13 Jbeta segments. One entry per CDR3 protein results from TCRdb running MiXCR on the immunoSEQ multiplex PCR reads. The table shows some 100,000 distinct CDR3 sequences, with 90% to 95% occurring only once.

V usage is TRBV6-5 and J usage is TRBJ2-7; TRBD1 aligns across 10 bases. The specimen sequenced was CD4+ T cells from PBMCs. This sequence was found in a human donor with multiple sclerosis. The CDR3 here is CASTRTGGGEQYF. CDR3 in DNA: TGTGCCAGCACCAGGACAGGGGGTGGCGAGCAGTACTTC.